Described below is a single T cell receptor beta chain sequence and its context. Libraries were prepared by immunoSEQ multiplex PCR; TCRdb keeps only in-frame clonotypes and omits some of them. The repertoire has approximately 200,000 clones, 88% of them found once; the top ten carry 2.5% to 3.5%. These data belong to a study of cytomegalovirus exposure and HLA in healthy donors. Sequencing was done on a sample of PBMCs. The TCR originated in a young woman in good health and CMV-seronegative.

CDR3 DNA sequence: TGTGCCAGCAGCGTTTCTAGCGGGGAGGGGTGGACCCAGTACTTC. It codes for CASSVSSGEGWTQYF. This chain links TRBV9 with TRBJ2-5; 9 nucleotides line up with TRBD2. V lost 2 bases, J lost 7 bases, and 9 bases stayed unmatched. The CDR3 is made up of 15 amino acids. The V gene's germline CDR1 is SGDLS and CDR2 YYNGEE.